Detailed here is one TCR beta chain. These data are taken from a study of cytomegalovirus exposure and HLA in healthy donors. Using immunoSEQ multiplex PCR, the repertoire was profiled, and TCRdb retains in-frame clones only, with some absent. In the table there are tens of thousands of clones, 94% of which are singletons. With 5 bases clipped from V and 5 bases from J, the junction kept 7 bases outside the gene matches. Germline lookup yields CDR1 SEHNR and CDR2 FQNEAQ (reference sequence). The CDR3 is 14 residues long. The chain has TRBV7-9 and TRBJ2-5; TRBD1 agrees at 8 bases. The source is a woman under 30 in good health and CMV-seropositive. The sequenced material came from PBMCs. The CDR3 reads CASSLDRADETQYF. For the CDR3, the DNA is TGTGCCAGCAGCCTGGACAGGGCGGATGAGACCCAGTACTTC.